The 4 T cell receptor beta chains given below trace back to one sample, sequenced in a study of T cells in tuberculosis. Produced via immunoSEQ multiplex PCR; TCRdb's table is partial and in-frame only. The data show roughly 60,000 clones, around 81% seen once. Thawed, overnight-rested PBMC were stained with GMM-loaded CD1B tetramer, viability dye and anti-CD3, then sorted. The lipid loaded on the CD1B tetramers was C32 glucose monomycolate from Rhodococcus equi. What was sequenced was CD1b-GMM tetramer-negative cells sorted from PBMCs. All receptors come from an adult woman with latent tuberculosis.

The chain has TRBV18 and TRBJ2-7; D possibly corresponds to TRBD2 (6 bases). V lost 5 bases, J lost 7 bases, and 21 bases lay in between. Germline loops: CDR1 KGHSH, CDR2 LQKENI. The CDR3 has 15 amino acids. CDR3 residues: CASSSGGRGWREQYF. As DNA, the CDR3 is TGTGCCAGCTCATCCGGAGGGAGAGGCTGGAGAGAGCAGTACTTC.

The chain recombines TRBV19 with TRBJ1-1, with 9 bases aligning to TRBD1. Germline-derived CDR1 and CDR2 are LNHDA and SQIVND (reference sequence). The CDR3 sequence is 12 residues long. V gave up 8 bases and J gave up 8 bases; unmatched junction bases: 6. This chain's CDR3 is CASGTGHREAFF. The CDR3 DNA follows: TGTGCCAGTGGGACAGGGCACAGGGAAGCTTTCTTT.

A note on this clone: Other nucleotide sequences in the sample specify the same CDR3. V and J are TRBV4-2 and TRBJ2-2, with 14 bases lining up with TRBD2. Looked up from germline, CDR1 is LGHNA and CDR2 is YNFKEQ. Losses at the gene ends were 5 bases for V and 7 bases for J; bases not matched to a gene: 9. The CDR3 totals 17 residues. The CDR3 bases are TGTGCCAGCAGCGCACGACTAGCGGGGGGGCCGAGCGGGGAGCTGTTTTTT. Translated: CASSARLAGGPSGELFF.

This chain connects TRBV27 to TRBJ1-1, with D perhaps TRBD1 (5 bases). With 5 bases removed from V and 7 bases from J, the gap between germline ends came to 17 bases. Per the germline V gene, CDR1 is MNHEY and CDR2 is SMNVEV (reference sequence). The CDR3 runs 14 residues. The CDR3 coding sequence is TGTGCCAGCAGTCCCCAGCCAGGGAAAGTTGAAGCTTTCTTT. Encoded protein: CASSPQPGKVEAFF.